This TCR beta chain comes out of a study of CXCR3-negative and CXCR3-positive naive CD8 T cells. Germline V lookup: CDR1 MNHEY, CDR2 SVGEGT. The CDR3 runs to 11 residues. TRB cDNA libraries were made by UMI-labeled 5' RACE. TCRdb reprocessed the 5' RACE reads and keeps a single row for each CDR3 protein, giving no DNA. This listing includes around 24,000 distinct CDR3 sequences. The gene calls are TRBV6-2 or TRBV6-3 and TRBJ2-7. Sequencing was done on a sample of naive CXCR3- CD8+ T cells from blood. The subset: CD45RO-CCR7+CD27+CD95- naive CD8+ T cells lacking CXCR3 (TNR3-). This TCR derives from a human donor in good health. Some clones in this sample may be carry-over from other donors' samples. CDR3 sequence reads: CASSYHLEQYF.